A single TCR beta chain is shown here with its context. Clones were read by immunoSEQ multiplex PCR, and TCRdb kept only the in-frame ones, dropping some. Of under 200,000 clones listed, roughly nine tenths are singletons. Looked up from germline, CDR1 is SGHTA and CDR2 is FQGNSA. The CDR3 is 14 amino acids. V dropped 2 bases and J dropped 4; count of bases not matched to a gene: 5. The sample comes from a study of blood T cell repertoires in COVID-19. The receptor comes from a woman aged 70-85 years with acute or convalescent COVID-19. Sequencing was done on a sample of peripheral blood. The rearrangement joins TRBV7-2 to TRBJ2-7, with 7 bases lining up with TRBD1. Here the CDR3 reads CASSLRQGVYEQYF. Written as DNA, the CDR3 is TGTGCCAGCAGCTTAAGGCAGGGGGTGTACGAGCAGTACTTC.